Shown below are 8 T cell receptor beta chains from a single sample sequenced in a study of blood T cell repertoires in COVID-19. The data were produced by immunoSEQ multiplex PCR, yet TCRdb's version contains in-frame clones alone and is incomplete. The table lists 17,000 or so clones, about 85% of them singletons, with roughly 17% in the top ten. The sample was peripheral blood. These receptors originate from a middle-aged man with active COVID-19.

This chain uses TRBV7-9 with TRBJ1-2; no clear D. Germline CDR1 reads SEHNR; CDR2 reads FQNEAQ (reference sequence). The CDR3 covers 15 residues. Deletions cut 3 bases from V and 1 base from J, with 12 bases between. The CDR3 nucleotides are TGTGCCAGCAGCTTTCTGGGCAAAGATAACTATGGCTACACCTTC. Amino acid sequence: CASSFLGKDNYGYTF. Supplemented by reference TRBV7-9 and TRBJ1-2, the full variable domain reads DTGVSQNPRHKITKRGQNVTFRCDPISEHNRLYWYRQTLGQGPEFLTYFQNEAQLEKSRLLSDRFSAERPKGSFSTLEIQRTEQGDSAMYLCASSFLGKDNYGYTFGSGTRLTVV.

The V call is TRBV11-3, the J call TRBJ2-7; possible D gene TRBD1, 5 bases. The CDR3 is made up of 14 amino acids. V lost 5 bases and J 2 bases, leaving 13 bases between the germline ends. Germline V CDR1 and CDR2: SGHNT, YENEEA. In DNA form, the CDR3 reads TGTGCCAGCAGCCCCTTGACAGATACCTACGAGCAGTACTTC. Translation gives CASSPLTDTYEQYF.

The J gene is TRBJ2-1, the V gene TRBV11-3, with 10 bases that match TRBD2. This CDR3 is 14 amino acids long. V dropped 5 bases and J dropped 6; count of bases not matched to a gene: 4. Germline lookup yields CDR1 SGHNT and CDR2 YENEEA. The DNA for the CDR3 is TGTGCCAGCAGCAGAGGACTAGCGGCCAATGAGCAGTTCTTC. This translates into CASSRGLAANEQFF.

The rearrangement links TRBV28 to TRBJ2-1, with a tentative D call TRBD2 (6 bases). The germline CDR1 and CDR2 sequences are MDHEN and SYDVKM. V lost 7 bases, J lost 6 bases, and 19 bases lay in between. There are 15 residues in the CDR3. The CDR3 coding sequence is TGTGCCAGCACGGGCGGGATAAGGCAACGCAATGAGCAGTTCTTC. It encodes CASTGGIRQRNEQFF. Full variable domain (outside the CDR3, taken from reference TRBV28 and TRBJ2-1): DVKVTQSSRYLVKRTGEKVFLECVQDMDHENMFWYRQDPGLGLRLIYFSYDVKMKEKGDIPEGYSVSREKKERFSLILESASTNQTSMYLCASTGGIRQRNEQFFGPGTRLTVL.

The gene calls are TRBV11-3 and TRBJ1-2; TRBD1 is a possible D gene (5 bases). Trimming left V 5 bases short and J 3 bases short, with 22 bases between. The CDR3 runs to 17 residues. The germline CDR1 and CDR2 sequences are SGHNT and YENEEA. The CDR3 sequence is CASSASGRGERHYGYTF. Here the CDR3 DNA reads TGTGCCAGCAGCGCAAGCGGCCGGGGGGAGAGGCACTATGGCTACACCTTC.

A few counts support this clone. The chain is built from TRBV7-2 and TRBJ1-5; possible D gene TRBD1, 5 bases. CDR1 and CDR2 (germline): SGHTA, FQGNSA. Trimming cost V 1 base and J 2 bases, with 9 bases left between them. This CDR3 has 15 amino acids. The CDR3 reads CASSLGRGGNQPQHF. CDR3 DNA: TGTGCCAGCAGCTTAGGGAGGGGAGGCAATCAGCCCCAGCATTTT.

The V and J genes are TRBV19 and TRBJ2-5, with D perhaps TRBD1 (6 bases). The CDR3 runs to 13 residues. V lost 6 bases, J lost 4 bases, and 12 bases lay in between. The germline V gene has CDR1 LNHDA and CDR2 SQIVND (reference sequence). This CDR3 reads CASSPGARETQYF. For the CDR3, the DNA is TGTGCCAGTAGCCCAGGGGCCCGAGAGACCCAGTACTTC.

V and J are TRBV29-1 and TRBJ1-2; no firm D call. The CDR3 is 12 amino acids. Trimming took off 4 bases at V and 8 bases at J, with 14 bases between the two ends. CDR1 and CDR2 from the germline V gene are SQVTM and ANQGSEA. CDR3 nucleotide sequence: TGCAGCGTTGCGGATCCAACGAGGGGCTACACCTTC. Translation gives CSVADPTRGYTF. Supplemented by reference TRBV29-1 and TRBJ1-2, the full variable domain reads SAVISQKPSRDICQRGTSLTIQCQVDSQVTMMFWYRQQPGQSLTLIATANQGSEATYESGFVIDKFPISRPNLTFSTLTVSNMSPEDSSIYLCSVADPTRGYTFGSGTRLTVV.